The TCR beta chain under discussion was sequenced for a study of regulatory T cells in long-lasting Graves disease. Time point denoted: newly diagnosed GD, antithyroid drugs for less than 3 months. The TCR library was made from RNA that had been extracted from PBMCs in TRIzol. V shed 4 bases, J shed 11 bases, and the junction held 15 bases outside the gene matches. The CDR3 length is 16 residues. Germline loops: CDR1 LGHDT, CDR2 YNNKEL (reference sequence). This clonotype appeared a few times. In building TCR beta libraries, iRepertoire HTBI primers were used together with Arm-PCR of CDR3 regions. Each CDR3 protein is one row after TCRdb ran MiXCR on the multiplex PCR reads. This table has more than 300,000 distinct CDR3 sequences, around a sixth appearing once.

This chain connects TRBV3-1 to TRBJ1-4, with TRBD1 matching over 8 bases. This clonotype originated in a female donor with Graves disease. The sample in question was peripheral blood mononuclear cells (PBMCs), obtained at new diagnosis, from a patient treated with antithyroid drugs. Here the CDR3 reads CASSLHGGTGVGKLFF. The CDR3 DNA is TGTGCCAGCAGCCTCCATGGGGGGACAGGAGTAGGGAAACTGTTTTTT. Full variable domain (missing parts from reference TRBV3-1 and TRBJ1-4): DTAVSQTPKYLVTQMGNDKSIKCEQNLGHDTMYWYKQDSKKFLKIMFSYNNKELIINETVPNRFSPKSPDKAHLNLHINSLELGDSAVYFCASSLHGGTGVGKLFFGSGTQLSVL.